The entry that follows covers one TCR beta chain sequence. This clone may be a read error of a much larger clone one base away. The data are from a study of T cells in Graves' hyperthyroidism and ophthalmopathy. CDR3 length: 18 amino acids. CDR1 and CDR2 from the germline V gene are LNHDA and SQIVND (reference sequence). Template material for amplifying TCR beta CDR3 regions consisted of RNA transcripts. Researchers ran a first-round RT-PCR on the TCR CDR3 using the HTBI primer set. MiXCR was run by TCRdb on the multiplex PCR reads, yielding one entry per CDR3 protein. The top ten hold roughly 14% of the sample, which has over 200,000 distinct CDR3 sequences, more than 14% seen once.

The genes are TRBV19 and TRBJ2-1, with 8 bases fitting TRBD1. The sequenced material came from blood. The sequence derives from a woman between 40 and 50 years old with Graves' hyperthyroidism that later progressed to Graves' ophthalmopathy. In nucleotides, the CDR3 is TGTGCCACCTACTATCCTACCTCGCTGGACAGGGAGTACAATGAGCAGCTCTTC. Protein: CATYYPTSLDREYNEQLF.